This record concerns one T cell receptor beta chain sequence. This specimen comes from a study of blood T cell repertoires in COVID-19. The CDR3 has 12 amino acids. Germline V gene data show CDR1 as MNHEY and CDR2 as SVGAGI. V was cut by 10 bases and J by 5 bases, with 9 bases left in between. In the original workflow: By means of reference gene primer amplification, nucleated cell counts were estimated. Measured with immunoSEQ multiplex PCR; TCRdb has only the in-frame clones, and not every one. V, J and clone size were drawn from that table, and D and trimming were deduced from the DNA. This sample has about 240,000 clones; more than 75% occur once, and the top ten carry about 7.6%.

The sample comprised peripheral blood. The source of this sequence is a woman between 65 and 79 years old with active or convalescent COVID-19. This chain links TRBV6-5 with TRBJ2-6, with D hard to call. CDR3 residues: CATESWANVLTF. CDR3 DNA sequence: TGTGCCACTGAGAGTTGGGCCAACGTCCTGACTTTC.